The 15 T cell receptor beta chains listed next were all sequenced from one sample in a study of CD39 and CD103 CD8 tumor-infiltrating T cells. Profiled with immunoSEQ multiplex PCR; TCRdb holds only in-frame clones, not every one. Among thousands of clones listed, more than 55% were seen once. Sequenced: CD8+ T cells sorted from blood. The sample's subset: total memory CD8 T cells (CD45RA-CCR7+/-) from blood or uninvolved lymph node. The receptor source for this set is a human donor with head and neck squamous cell carcinoma.

This sequence joins TRBV11-1 and TRBJ2-5; TRBD2 matches 8 bases. V shed 5 bases, J shed 4 bases, and the junction held 15 bases outside the gene matches. This CDR3 is 17 amino acids long. Germline V gene data show CDR1 as SGHAT and CDR2 as FQDESV (reference sequence). This CDR3 is CASSLRVSGLALETQYF. CDR3 in DNA: TGTGCCAGCAGCCTCCGAGTCAGCGGACTAGCACTAGAGACCCAGTACTTC.

This chain's CDR3 is CASSSASGVGREKLFF. CDR3 sequence (DNA): TGTGCCAGCAGCTCAGCATCCGGGGTCGGGCGAGAAAAACTGTTTTTT. This chain connects TRBV7-9 to TRBJ1-4, with D unresolved. Trimming shortened V by 4 bases and J by 8 bases, and 20 bases separated the two germline ends. Germline lookup yields CDR1 SEHNR and CDR2 FQNEAQ (reference sequence). This CDR3 comprises 16 residues.

This sequence joins TRBV15 and TRBJ2-1; TRBD1 might be the D (5 bases). Trimming cost V 4 bases and J 0 bases, with 10 bases left between them. The CDR3 loop spans 15 amino acids. The germline CDR1 and CDR2 sequences are LNHNV and YYDKDF (reference sequence). Written as DNA, the CDR3 is TGTGCCACCAGCACAAATAGGGGCTCCTACAATGAGCAGTTCTTC. Translating gives CATSTNRGSYNEQFF.

The table lists this clone with a few counts. The CDR3 spells CASSFGFTENYEQYF. The CDR3, as DNA: TGTGCCAGCAGCTTTGGTTTTACAGAGAACTACGAGCAGTACTTC. This chain links TRBV7-9 with TRBJ2-7, with D hard to call. This CDR3 has 15 residues. The V gene lost 3 bases and the J gene lost 3 bases, with 15 bases spanning the gap. Germline V gene sequence: CDR1 SEHNR, CDR2 FQNEAQ (reference sequence).

The chain uses TRBV19 and TRBJ1-1; D is ambiguous. Germline CDR1 is LNHDA and CDR2 is SQIVND (reference sequence). Trimming stripped 6 bases from V and 3 bases from J, with 14 bases between. The CDR3 is 14 amino acids. CDR3 loop: CASSAAGVDTEAFF. CDR3 sequence (DNA): TGTGCCAGTAGCGCCGCAGGCGTGGACACTGAAGCTTTCTTT.

The chain is built from TRBV29-1 and TRBJ1-1; no definite D call. V was pared by 1 base and J by 0 bases, with 15 bases between. The CDR3 consists of 16 residues. Germline V gene sequence: CDR1 SQVTM, CDR2 ANQGSEA. The CDR3, as DNA: TGCAGCGTTGAAGGGACTTATACGATCATGAACACTGAAGCTTTCTTT. Its translation: CSVEGTYTIMNTEAFF.

V and J are TRBV5-4 and TRBJ2-1; TRBD2 matches at 10 bases. The J segment lost 9 bases and the V segment lost 4 bases, leaving 10 bases of the junction unmatched. Germline values: CDR1 SGHNT, CDR2 YYREEE (reference sequence). There are 15 residues in the CDR3. The chain's CDR3 is CASSHLAGVPREQFF. The CDR3 DNA sequence: TGTGCCAGCAGCCACCTAGCGGGGGTTCCCCGTGAGCAGTTCTTC.

With regard to this clone: Lacking the conserved final phenylalanine or tryptophan, this CDR3 likely reflects a read error. Because the CDR3's place on the DNA is in doubt, the DNA is left out and the CDR3 is given as listed by TCRdb. V gene TRBV6-1 combines with J gene TRBJ2-7; TRBD2 was called by the table and not checked on the DNA. CDR1 MNHNS and CDR2 SASEGT come from the germline V gene. Ends included, the CDR3 has 11 residues. This chain's CDR3 is CASSEVVVCDL.

The chain recombines TRBV10-3 with TRBJ2-3; 10 bases match TRBD2. V lost 11 bases to trimming and J lost 0 bases; unmatched junction nucleotides: 11. CDR1 is ENHRY and CDR2 is SYGVKD in the germline V gene. The CDR3 spans 16 residues. CDR3: CASSGGEWTSTDTQYF. Here the CDR3 DNA reads TGTGCCTCAAGCGGGGGGGAGTGGACTAGCACAGATACGCAGTATTTT.

This clone is large by share. This chain joins TRBV11-2 and TRBJ1-1; TRBD1 is a possible D gene (5 bases). V was cut by 4 bases and J by 4 bases, with 7 bases left in between. The CDR3 totals 12 residues. Looked up from germline, CDR1 is SGHAT and CDR2 is FQNNGV. Here the CDR3 reads CASSSGPTEAFF. CDR3 DNA sequence: TGTGCCAGCAGCTCAGGGCCCACTGAAGCTTTCTTT.

The CDR3 sequence is CASGYPRGQGKFYEQYF. DNA for the CDR3: TGTGCTAGTGGCTACCCGAGAGGACAGGGGAAATTCTACGAGCAGTACTTC. V gene TRBV12-5 combines with J gene TRBJ2-7; 9 bases line up with TRBD1. CDR1 and CDR2 (germline): LGHNT, FRNRAP. This CDR3 has 17 amino acids. The V gene end was trimmed by 6 bases and the J gene end by 3 bases; junction bases not matched to a gene: 15.

The chain is built from TRBV6-5 and TRBJ2-7; 11 bases fit TRBD1. Germline CDR1 is MNHEY and CDR2 is SVGAGI. J lost 3 bases, V lost 6 bases, and 7 bases had no gene match. This CDR3 is 15 amino acids long. CDR3 nucleotides: TGTGCCAGCAGCCCGGAGGGGACAGGGGGCTACGAGCAGTACTTC. Protein sequence: CASSPEGTGGYEQYF.

This chain links TRBV9 with TRBJ2-3; maybe TRBD2 (5 bases). Germline loops: CDR1 SGDLS, CDR2 YYNGEE. There are 15 residues in the CDR3. The V end was cut by 0 bases, the J end by 1 base, with 9 bases between. The CDR3: CASSVGWRGTDTQYF. The CDR3 region has the DNA TGTGCCAGCAGCGTAGGGTGGCGGGGCACAGATACGCAGTATTTT.

The chain joins TRBV6-5 to TRBJ2-1, with 7 positions matching TRBD1. The V gene end was trimmed by 5 bases and the J gene end by 6 bases; junction bases not matched to a gene: 10. The CDR3 runs 15 residues. Germline V lookup: CDR1 MNHEY, CDR2 SVGAGI. CDR3 amino acids: CASSTTGEIGNEQFF. CDR3 coding DNA: TGTGCCAGCAGTACAACAGGGGAGATCGGCAATGAGCAGTTCTTC.

The gene calls are TRBV7-6 and TRBJ1-5; D possibly corresponds to TRBD1 (6 bases). Trimming took off 1 base at V and 3 bases at J, with 22 bases between the two ends. The CDR3 totals 19 residues. CDR1 is SGHVS, CDR2 FNYEAQ, per germline. The CDR3 bases are TGTGCCAGCAGCTTAGACCCCCCACTCGGAACAGGGTCCAATCAGCCCCAGCATTTT. It is translated as CASSLDPPLGTGSNQPQHF.